This T cell receptor (beta chain) was recorded in a study of blood T cells in healthy people across ages. The CDR3 has 16 amino acids. Trimming shortened V by 5 bases and J by 0 bases, and 14 bases separated the two germline ends. A second roughly 6 to 11 cycle PCR used barcoded and J-beta primers. Using its own MiXCR run on the 5' RACE reads, TCRdb lists one record per CDR3 protein. In the table there are 800,000 to 950,000 distinct CDR3 sequences, 25% to 30% of which are singletons. These data also featured in a second study, about T cells of mothers and their children.

The specimen sequenced was blood. This TCR was recovered from a woman between 35 and 50 years old in good health. The chain is built from TRBV12-3 or TRBV12-4 and TRBJ1-5; the D gene is possibly TRBD1 (6 bases). In DNA, the CDR3 is TGTGCCAGCAGTCCCCAGACAGGTTATAGCAATCAGCCCCAGCATTTT. Amino acid sequence: CASSPQTGYSNQPQHF.